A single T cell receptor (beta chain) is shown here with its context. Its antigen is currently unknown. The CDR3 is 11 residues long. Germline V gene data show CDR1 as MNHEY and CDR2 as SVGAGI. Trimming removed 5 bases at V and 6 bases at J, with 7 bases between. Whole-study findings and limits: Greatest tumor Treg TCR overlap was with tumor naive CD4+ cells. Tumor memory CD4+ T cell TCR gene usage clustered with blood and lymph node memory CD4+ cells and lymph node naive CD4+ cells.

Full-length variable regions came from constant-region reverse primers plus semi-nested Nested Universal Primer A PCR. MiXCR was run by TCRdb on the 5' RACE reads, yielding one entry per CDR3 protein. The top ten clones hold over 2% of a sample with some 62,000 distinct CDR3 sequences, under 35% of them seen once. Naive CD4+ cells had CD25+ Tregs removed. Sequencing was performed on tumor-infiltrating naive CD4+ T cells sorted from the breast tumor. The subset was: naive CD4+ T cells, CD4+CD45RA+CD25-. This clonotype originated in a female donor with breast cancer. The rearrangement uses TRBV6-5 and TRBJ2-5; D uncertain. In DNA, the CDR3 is TGTGCCAGCAGTCATGGGAAGACCCAGTACTTC. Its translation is CASSHGKTQYF.